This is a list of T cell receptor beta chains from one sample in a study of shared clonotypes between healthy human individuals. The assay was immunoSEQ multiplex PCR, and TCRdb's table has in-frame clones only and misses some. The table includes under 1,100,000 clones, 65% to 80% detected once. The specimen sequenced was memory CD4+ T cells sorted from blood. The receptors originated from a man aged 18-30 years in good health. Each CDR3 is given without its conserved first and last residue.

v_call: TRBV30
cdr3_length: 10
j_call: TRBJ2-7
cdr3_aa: ASRLLTYEQY

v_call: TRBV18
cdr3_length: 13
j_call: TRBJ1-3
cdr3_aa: ASSPAGNSGNTIY

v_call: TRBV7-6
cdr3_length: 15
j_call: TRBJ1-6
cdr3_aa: ASSLDPIGGGNSPLH

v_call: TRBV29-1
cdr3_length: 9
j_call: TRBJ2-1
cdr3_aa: SVETGIEQF

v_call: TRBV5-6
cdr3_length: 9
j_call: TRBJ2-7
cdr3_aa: ASSSSGTEY

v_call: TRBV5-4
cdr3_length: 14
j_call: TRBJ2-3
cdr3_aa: ASSVAGGRRTDTQY

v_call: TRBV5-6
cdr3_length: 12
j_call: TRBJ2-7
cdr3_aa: ASSLRDRGFEQY

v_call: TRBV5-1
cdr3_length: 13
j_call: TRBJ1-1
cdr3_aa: ASSPTGFPNTEAF

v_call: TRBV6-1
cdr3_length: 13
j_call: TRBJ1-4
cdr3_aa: ASSEPPGVGEKLF

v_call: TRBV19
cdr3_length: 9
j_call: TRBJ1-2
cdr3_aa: ASRTDYGYT

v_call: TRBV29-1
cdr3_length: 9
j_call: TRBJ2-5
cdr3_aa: SVGSKGTQY

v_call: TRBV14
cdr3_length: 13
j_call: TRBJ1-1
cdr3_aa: ASSQDRRGSTEAF

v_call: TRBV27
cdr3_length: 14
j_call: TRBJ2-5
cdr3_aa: ASSPGGNGPQETQY

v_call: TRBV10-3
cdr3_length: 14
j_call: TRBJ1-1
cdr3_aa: AISESGGRGSTEAF

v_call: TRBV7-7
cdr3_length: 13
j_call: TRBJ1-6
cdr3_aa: ASSYGTDQNSPLH

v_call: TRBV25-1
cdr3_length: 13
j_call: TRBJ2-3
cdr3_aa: ASSGPGQRTDTQY

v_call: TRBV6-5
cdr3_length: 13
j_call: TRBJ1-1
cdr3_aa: ASRLKTAMNTEAF

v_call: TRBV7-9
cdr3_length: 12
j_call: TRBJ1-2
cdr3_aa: ASSFTSSNYGYT

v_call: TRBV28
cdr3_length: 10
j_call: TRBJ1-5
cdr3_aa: ASSSPGLPQH

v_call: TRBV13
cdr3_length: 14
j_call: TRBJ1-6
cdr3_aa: ASSNTGSSYNSPLH

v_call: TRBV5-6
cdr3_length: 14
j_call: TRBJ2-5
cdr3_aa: ASSLVGSGNQETQY

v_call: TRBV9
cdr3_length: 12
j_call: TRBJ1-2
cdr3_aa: ASSADRGRWGYT

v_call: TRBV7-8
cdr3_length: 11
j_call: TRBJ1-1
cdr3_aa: ASRVGENTEAF

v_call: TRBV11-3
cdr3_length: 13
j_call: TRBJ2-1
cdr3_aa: ASSLGTPSYNEQF

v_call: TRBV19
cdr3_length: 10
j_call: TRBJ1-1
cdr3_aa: ASSIGDTDAF

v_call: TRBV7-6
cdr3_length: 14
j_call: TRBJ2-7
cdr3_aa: ASSLGLAGGTYEQY

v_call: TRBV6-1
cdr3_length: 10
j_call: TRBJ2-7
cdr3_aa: ASSEGRIEQY

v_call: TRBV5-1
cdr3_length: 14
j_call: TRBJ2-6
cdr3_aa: ASSYQGDSGANVLT

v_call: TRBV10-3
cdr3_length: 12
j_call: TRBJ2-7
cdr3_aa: AINPSGGINEQY

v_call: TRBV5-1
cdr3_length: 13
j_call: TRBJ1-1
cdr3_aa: ASSLFWGGGTEAF

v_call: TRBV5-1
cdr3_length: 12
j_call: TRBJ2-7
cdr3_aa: ASSLDSGTYEQY

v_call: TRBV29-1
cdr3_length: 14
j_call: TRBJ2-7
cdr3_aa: CVVGLAGEGVYEQY

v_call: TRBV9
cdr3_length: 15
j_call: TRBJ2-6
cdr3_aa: ASSVDDSGSGANVLT

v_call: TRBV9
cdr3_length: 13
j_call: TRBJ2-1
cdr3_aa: ASSPAGGDRREQF

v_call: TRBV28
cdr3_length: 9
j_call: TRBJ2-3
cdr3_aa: ASSLSYTQY

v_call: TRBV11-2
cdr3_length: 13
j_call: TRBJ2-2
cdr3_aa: ASSRMWGEDGELF

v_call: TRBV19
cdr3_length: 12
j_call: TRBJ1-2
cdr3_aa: ASSINGINYGYT

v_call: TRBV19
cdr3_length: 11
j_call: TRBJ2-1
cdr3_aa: ASKGGSYNEQF

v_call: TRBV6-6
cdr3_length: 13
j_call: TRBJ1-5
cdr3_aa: ASRPTGGPSQPQH

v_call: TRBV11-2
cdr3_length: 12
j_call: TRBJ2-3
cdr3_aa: ASSLRQISDTQY

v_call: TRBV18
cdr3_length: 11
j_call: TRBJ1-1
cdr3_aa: ASSPLPGTEAF

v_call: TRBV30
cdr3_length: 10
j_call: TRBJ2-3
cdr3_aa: AWRGTKDTQY

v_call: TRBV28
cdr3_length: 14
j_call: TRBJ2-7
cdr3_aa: ASSSIGDSPTYEQY

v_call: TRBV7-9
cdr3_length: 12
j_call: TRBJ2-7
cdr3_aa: ASSLPMGRDEQY

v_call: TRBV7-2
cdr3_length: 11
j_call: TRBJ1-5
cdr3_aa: ASSSSGNQPQH

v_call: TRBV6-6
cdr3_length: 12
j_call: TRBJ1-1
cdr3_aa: ASSYTPGLAEAF

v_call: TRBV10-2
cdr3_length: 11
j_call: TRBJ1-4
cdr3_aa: ASSEGTNEKLF

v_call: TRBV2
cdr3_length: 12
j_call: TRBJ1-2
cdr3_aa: ASIRDRANYGYT

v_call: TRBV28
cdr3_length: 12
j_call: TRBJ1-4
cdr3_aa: ASKSGPSNEKLF

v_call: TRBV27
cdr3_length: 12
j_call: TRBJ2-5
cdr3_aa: ASRGHRGRETQY

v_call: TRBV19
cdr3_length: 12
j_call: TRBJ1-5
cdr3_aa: ASSTGVSNQPQH